This T cell receptor beta chain was sequenced in a study of shared clonotypes between healthy human individuals. Whole-study findings and limits: The study generally estimated greater richness for naive than memory subsets. The sole specimen, blood, was sampled, and tissue repertoires likely differ. The low donor count limited represented genetic and exposure-history diversity.

The CDR3 has 19 amino acids. The V gene lost 0 bases and the J gene lost 4 bases, with 20 bases spanning the gap. Germline V gives CDR1 SGHNT, CDR2 YYREEE (reference sequence). In the naive CD8 group, cells lacked CD45RO and were positively selected for CCR7, so terminally differentiated effector memory CD45RA+ cells were left out. As for this clone: Its specificity is not known.

The authors ran the assay at deep level. Repertoires were generated with immunoSEQ multiplex PCR, while TCRdb's copy carries only in-frame clones and drops some. The sample has more than 2 million clones, just under 95% seen once. The receptor was derived from a man younger than 30 in good health. Sequenced material: naive CD8+ T cells sorted from blood. This rearrangement joins TRBV5-4 to TRBJ1-6, with D possibly TRBD1 on 5 matching bases. The CDR3 is CASSLGGDGHLEYNSPLHF. The CDR3 region has the DNA TGTGCCAGCAGCTTGGGGGGCGACGGACATCTGGAATATAATTCACCCCTCCACTTT.